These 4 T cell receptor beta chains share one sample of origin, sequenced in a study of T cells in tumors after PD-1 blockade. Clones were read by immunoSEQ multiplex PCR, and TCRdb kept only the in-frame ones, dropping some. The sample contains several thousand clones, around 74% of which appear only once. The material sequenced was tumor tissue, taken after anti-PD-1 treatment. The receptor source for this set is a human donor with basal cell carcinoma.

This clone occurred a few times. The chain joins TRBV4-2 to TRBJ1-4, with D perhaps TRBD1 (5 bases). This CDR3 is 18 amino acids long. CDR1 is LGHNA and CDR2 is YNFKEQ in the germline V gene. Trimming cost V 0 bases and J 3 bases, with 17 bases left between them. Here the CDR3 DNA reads TGTGCCAGCAGCCAAGAGGGCCAACAGGTTGGGTCTAATGAAAAACTGTTTTTT. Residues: CASSQEGQQVGSNEKLFF.

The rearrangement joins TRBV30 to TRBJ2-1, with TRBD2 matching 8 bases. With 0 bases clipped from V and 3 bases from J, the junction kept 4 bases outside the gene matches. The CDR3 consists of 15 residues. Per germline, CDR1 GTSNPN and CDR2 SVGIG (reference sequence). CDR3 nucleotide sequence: TGTGCCTGGAGTGTACAAGCGGGAGTCTACAATGAGCAGTTCTTC. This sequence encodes CAWSVQAGVYNEQFF.

The CDR3 spells CASSPVASGSHEQFF. As DNA, the CDR3 is TGTGCCAGCTCACCAGTGGCTAGCGGGAGCCATGAGCAGTTCTTC. The chain links TRBV18 to TRBJ2-1; 10 bases are shared with TRBD2. V dropped 2 bases and J dropped 8; count of bases not matched to a gene: 6. The germline gives CDR1 KGHSH, CDR2 LQKENI. This CDR3 is 15 amino acids long.

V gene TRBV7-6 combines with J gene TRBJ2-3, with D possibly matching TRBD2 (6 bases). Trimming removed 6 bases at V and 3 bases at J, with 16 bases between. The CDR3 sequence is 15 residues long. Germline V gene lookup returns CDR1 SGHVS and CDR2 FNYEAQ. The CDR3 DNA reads TGTGCCAGCAGGCCAACTCGGGGGTTAACAGATACGCAGTATTTT. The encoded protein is CASRPTRGLTDTQYF.